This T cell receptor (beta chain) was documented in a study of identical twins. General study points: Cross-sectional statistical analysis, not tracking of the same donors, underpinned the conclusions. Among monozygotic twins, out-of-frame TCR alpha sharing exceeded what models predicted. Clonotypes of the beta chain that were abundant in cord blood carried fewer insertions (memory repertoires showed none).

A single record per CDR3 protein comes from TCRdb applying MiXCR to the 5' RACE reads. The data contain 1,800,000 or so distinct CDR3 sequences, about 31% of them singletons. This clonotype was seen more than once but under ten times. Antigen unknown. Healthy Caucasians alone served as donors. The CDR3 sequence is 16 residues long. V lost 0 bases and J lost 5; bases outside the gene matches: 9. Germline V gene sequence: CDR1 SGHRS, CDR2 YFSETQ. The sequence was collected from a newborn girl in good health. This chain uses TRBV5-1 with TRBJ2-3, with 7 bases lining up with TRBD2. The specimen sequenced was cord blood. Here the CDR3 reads CASSLEGEGPQDTQYF. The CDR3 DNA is TGCGCCAGCAGCTTGGAAGGGGAGGGCCCTCAAGATACGCAGTATTTT. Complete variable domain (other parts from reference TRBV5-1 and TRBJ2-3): KAGVTQTPRYLIKTRGQQVTLSCSPISGHRSVSWYQQTPGQGLQFLFEYFSETQRNKGNFPGRFSGRQFSNSRSEMNVSTLELGDSALYLCASSLEGEGPQDTQYFGPGTRLTVL.